This entry lists 32 T cell receptor beta chains sequenced from one sample in a study of response to subunit inactivated influenza vaccine. TCRdb ran MiXCR on the RT-PCR reads and lists one entry per CDR3 protein. The sample contains 450,000 to 700,000 distinct CDR3 sequences, about 14% of which appear only once. Sequenced material: PBMCs from blood, taken 11 to 12 days after vaccination. All receptors come from a man aged 45-65 years who received an inactivated influenza vaccine.

The sample holds a few counts of this clonotype. The CDR3: CATRDRGRLYEQYF. DNA for the CDR3: TGTGCCACCCGGGACAGGGGGCGTCTCTACGAGCAGTACTTC. The chain has TRBV24-1 and TRBJ2-7, with 12 nucleotides matching TRBD1. The CDR3 has 14 residues. Germline CDR1 reads KGHDR; CDR2 reads SFDVKD. V gave up 9 bases and J gave up 3 bases; unmatched junction bases: 5.

This clonotype occurred many times. The CDR3 sequence is CASSLGAGYEQYF. For the CDR3, the DNA is TGTGCCAGCAGTCTAGGGGCGGGCTACGAGCAGTACTTC. The genes are TRBV12-3 or TRBV12-4 and TRBJ2-7; possibly TRBD1 or TRBD2 for D (5 bases each). The V end lost 5 bases, the J end lost 3 bases, and 11 bases lay between the germline ends. The CDR3 extends over 13 amino acids.

This clonotype was picked up a small number of times. The chain combines TRBV28 with TRBJ2-3; D may be TRBD2 (5 bases). Looked up from germline, CDR1 is MDHEN and CDR2 is SYDVKM. V was trimmed by 1 base and J by 2 bases, leaving 10 bases between them. This CDR3 is 15 amino acids long. This CDR3 is CASSLFTEDTDTQYF. The CDR3 DNA is TGTGCCAGCAGTTTATTTACGGAGGACACAGATACGCAGTATTTT.

The chain is built from TRBV4-2 and TRBJ2-7; D is unresolved. Germline V gene sequence: CDR1 LGHNA, CDR2 YNFKEQ. V dropped 1 base and J dropped 0 bases, with 16 bases sitting between them. There are 17 residues in the CDR3. CDR3 nucleotide sequence: TGTGCCAGCAGCCAAGTAACTGCAGCCCCGAGCTCCTACGAGCAGTACTTC. Its translation is CASSQVTAAPSSYEQYF.

This clonotype came up a few times. V and J are TRBV4-3 and TRBJ2-2; D unclear. Germline V gene data show CDR1 as LGHNA and CDR2 as YSLEER. V was cut by 0 bases and J by 0 bases, with 11 bases left in between. CDR3 length equals 17 residues. The CDR3, as DNA: TGCGCCAGCAGCCAAGAGTCCTACTCAGCGAACACCGGGGAGCTGTTTTTT. Its translation is CASSQESYSANTGELFF.

This clonotype was observed a handful of times. The chain is built from TRBV30 and TRBJ2-5; TRBD1 is a possible D gene (6 bases). The CDR3 runs to 15 residues. Trimming removed 0 bases at V and 2 bases at J, with 13 bases between. CDR1 GTSNPN and CDR2 SVGIG come from the germline V gene (reference sequence). The CDR3, as DNA: TGTGCCTGGAGTGTACGGTACAGGGCGCAAGAGACCCAGTACTTC. Its protein product is CAWSVRYRAQETQYF.

This clonotype has just a few counts. The rearrangement links TRBV29-1 to TRBJ2-7; TRBD2 agrees at 7 bases. There are 17 residues in the CDR3. J was trimmed by 6 bases and V by 4 bases; bases with no gene match: 21. Germline CDR1 reads SQVTM; CDR2 reads ANQGSEA. The CDR3 nucleotides read TGCAGCGTTGTTAGGTTTGGGGTGGAAGCGGGACGAGGCGAGCAGTACTTC. Translated, it gives CSVVRFGVEAGRGEQYF.

The chain is built from TRBV29-1 and TRBJ2-5; D remains unclear. The CDR3 extends over 10 amino acids. From germline, CDR1 is SQVTM and CDR2 ANQGSEA. V was cut by 5 bases and J by 5 bases, with 6 bases left in between. CDR3 nucleotides: TGCAGCGTTAAGCAGGAGACCCAGTACTTC. It translates to CSVKQETQYF.

The CDR3 loop reads CASSRNPDTTYEQYF. CDR3 DNA sequence: TGTGCCAGCAGCCGGAACCCGGACACAACCTACGAGCAGTACTTC. V gene TRBV11-2 combines with J gene TRBJ2-7, with a tentative D call TRBD1 (5 bases). Germline V gives CDR1 SGHAT, CDR2 FQNNGV. The CDR3 is 15 amino acids. The V end lost 5 bases, the J end lost 2 bases, and 16 bases lay between the germline ends.

The rearrangement joins TRBV29-1 to TRBJ2-7, with 9 positions matching TRBD1. V gave up 4 bases and J gave up 5 bases; unmatched junction bases: 9. CDR3 length equals 14 residues. The V gene's germline CDR1 is SQVTM and CDR2 ANQGSEA. Here the CDR3 DNA reads TGCAGCGTTGTTCGGGACAGGGTACCGGACGAGCAGTACTTC. It codes for CSVVRDRVPDEQYF.

In this sample, this clonotype turned up a few times. The chain couples TRBV11-2 to TRBJ1-4, with D perhaps matching TRBD1 (5 bases). V lost 4 bases and J lost 7, with 10 bases in between. Per germline, CDR1 SGHAT and CDR2 FQNNGV. The CDR3 consists of 13 residues. CDR3 nucleotide sequence: TGTGCCAGCAGCTCGACCAGGGTTGAAAAACTGTTTTTT. This gives the protein CASSSTRVEKLFF.

This clonotype was seen at least ten times. The V gene is TRBV28, the J gene TRBJ2-3, with 11 nucleotides matching TRBD2. Germline-derived CDR1 and CDR2 are MDHEN and SYDVKM. The CDR3 totals 17 residues. V lost 6 bases to trimming and J lost 0 bases; unmatched junction nucleotides: 8. In DNA, the CDR3 is TGTGCCAGCAGAAGGGGGACTAGCGGTCCGAGCACAGATACGCAGTATTTT. It specifies CASRRGTSGPSTDTQYF.

A few counts support this clonotype. The chain employs TRBV7-6 and TRBJ2-5, with a weak D call TRBD2 (5 bases). The CDR3 runs 16 residues. Germline-derived CDR1 and CDR2 are SGHVS and FNYEAQ. The V end was cut by 0 bases, the J end by 7 bases, with 18 bases between. The CDR3 DNA sequence: TGTGCCAGCAGCTTAGCGTTTAAGCGGCCCCCATGGACCCAGTACTTC. Amino acid sequence: CASSLAFKRPPWTQYF.

The sample holds a few counts of this clonotype. V and J are TRBV7-2 and TRBJ2-7; D call uncertain. Trimming took off 1 base at V and 0 bases at J, with 10 bases between the two ends. The CDR3 covers 15 residues. Germline-derived CDR1 and CDR2 are SGHTA and FQGNSA. CDR3 bases: TGTGCCAGCAGCTTAGATGCAGGTCGCTCCTACGAGCAGTACTTC. Its protein is CASSLDAGRSYEQYF. Full variable domain (outside the CDR3, taken from reference TRBV7-2 and TRBJ2-7): GAGVSQSPSNKVTEKGKDVELRCDPISGHTALYWYRQSLGQGLEFLIYFQGNSAPDKSGLPSDRFSAERTGGSVSTLTIQRTQQEDSAVYLCASSLDAGRSYEQYFGPGTRLTVT.

This clonotype has just a few counts. The chain carries TRBV12-3 or TRBV12-4 and TRBJ2-1, with TRBD1 matching over 10 bases. J lost 3 bases, V lost 4 bases, and 9 bases had no gene match. The length of the CDR3 is 17 residues. Here the CDR3 DNA reads TGTGCCAGCAGTTCCTCGGGACAGGGGAGGTACTACAATGAGCAGTTCTTC. This encodes CASSSSGQGRYYNEQFF.

This clonotype was seen only a few times. The J gene is TRBJ2-5, the V gene TRBV10-3; TRBD1 is a possible D gene (5 bases). Germline loops: CDR1 ENHRY, CDR2 SYGVKD. V lost 6 bases and J lost 0, with 8 bases in between. The CDR3 sequence is 13 residues long. Here the CDR3 reads CAIRMTDQETQYF. As DNA, the CDR3 is TGTGCCATCAGGATGACAGACCAAGAGACCCAGTACTTC.

The V and J genes are TRBV7-8 and TRBJ1-6; TRBD1 matches at 9 bases. The CDR3 consists of 17 residues. The germline CDR1 and CDR2 sequences are SGHVS and FQNEAQ. The V segment lost 1 base and the J segment 7 bases; nucleotides outside the gene matches: 8. In DNA form, the CDR3 reads TGTGCCAGCAGCTTAGATCTACAGGGGGCCAGGAATTCACCCCTCCACTTT. The encoded protein is CASSLDLQGARNSPLHF.

In its sample, this clonotype was seen a few times. V gene TRBV28 combines with J gene TRBJ2-1, with D unresolved. In germline, CDR1 is MDHEN, CDR2 SYDVKM. This CDR3 region has 12 residues. Trimming took off 3 bases at V and 6 bases at J, with 6 bases between the two ends. The CDR3: CASSFGFNEQFF. The DNA for the CDR3 is TGTGCCAGCAGTTTCGGATTCAATGAGCAGTTCTTC.

The sample holds a few counts of this clonotype. The chain has TRBV5-1 and TRBJ2-1; no reliable D call. The V end was cut by 6 bases, the J end by 3 bases, with 13 bases between. The CDR3 consists of 14 residues. CDR1 is SGHRS and CDR2 is YFSETQ in the germline V gene. CDR3 protein: CASTFNGLYNEQFF. Written as DNA, the CDR3 is TGCGCCAGCACCTTTAACGGGCTCTACAATGAGCAGTTCTTC.

CDR3 loop: CATSRGDSAYEQYF. The CDR3 DNA reads as TGTGCCACCAGCAGAGGGGACTCCGCCTACGAGCAGTACTTC. The chain joins TRBV15 to TRBJ2-7, with a weak D call TRBD2 (6 bases). Germline V gives CDR1 LNHNV, CDR2 YYDKDF (reference sequence). The CDR3 is 14 residues long. V gave up 1 base and J gave up 2 bases, with 9 bases separating them.

This clonotype was picked up many times. V usage is TRBV7-2 and J usage is TRBJ2-5; perhaps TRBD1 as D (5 bases). CDR1 is SGHTA, CDR2 FQGNSA, per germline. CDR3 length: 14 amino acids. Trimming removed 0 bases at V and 2 bases at J, with 7 bases between. The DNA for the CDR3 is TGTGCCAGCAGCTTAGCAGGGGCACAAGAGACCCAGTACTTC. It codes for CASSLAGAQETQYF. Looking up the rest from reference TRBV7-2 and TRBJ2-5 gives the full variable domain: GAGVSQSPSNKVTEKGKDVELRCDPISGHTALYWYRQSLGQGLEFLIYFQGNSAPDKSGLPSDRFSAERTGGSVSTLTIQRTQQEDSAVYLCASSLAGAQETQYFGPGTRLLVL.

This clonotype has more than one count but fewer than ten. The rearrangement links TRBV18 to TRBJ2-7, with 7 bases fitting TRBD1. Germline V lookup: CDR1 KGHSH, CDR2 LQKENI. The ends lost 2 bases at V and 2 bases at J; junction bases unmatched: 3. The CDR3 spans 14 residues. CDR3 coding DNA: TGTGCCAGCTCACCAGTGACAGGGACCTACGAGCAGTACTTC. Translating it yields CASSPVTGTYEQYF.

The chain carries TRBV7-9 and TRBJ1-4; TRBD1 might be the D (6 bases). Germline CDR1 SEHNR, CDR2 FQNEAQ (reference sequence). The CDR3 loop spans 15 amino acids. Trimming cost V 4 bases and J 1 base, with 10 bases left between them. CDR3 nucleotides: TGTGCCAGCAGCTCCGGACAGATAACTAATGAAAAACTGTTTTTT. Its translation: CASSSGQITNEKLFF.

The chain carries TRBV20-1 and TRBJ2-5; D gene ambiguous. Germline loops: CDR1 DFQATT, CDR2 SNEGSKA (reference sequence). The V and J ends lost 2 bases and 2 bases respectively, with 6 bases between them. The CDR3 spans 12 residues. This chain's CDR3 is CSARIPQETQYF. In DNA, the CDR3 is TGCAGTGCTAGAATTCCACAAGAGACCCAGTACTTC.

V and J are TRBV4-3 and TRBJ2-3; D is uncertain. The ends were cut back, 2 bases at V and 4 bases at J, with 16 bases in the middle. This CDR3 comprises 16 residues. Germline V lookup: CDR1 LGHNA, CDR2 YSLEER. The CDR3 bases are TGCGCCAGCAGCCAAACACCCGTCCCCCGTGCAGATACGCAGTATTTT. Translating it yields CASSQTPVPRADTQYF.

A few counts support this clonotype. This sequence joins TRBV4-3 and TRBJ1-6, with D unclear. The germline CDR1 and CDR2 sequences are LGHNA and YSLEER. CDR3 length: 15 residues. Trimming removed 2 bases from V and 7 bases from J, with 12 bases in between. The CDR3 nucleotides read TGCGCCAGCAGCCAATGGACCCGAGGGAATTCACCCCTCCACTTT. Translating it yields CASSQWTRGNSPLHF.

The chain is built from TRBV3-1 and TRBJ2-7; tentatively, D is TRBD1 (6 bases). V was shortened by 3 bases and J by 5 bases, with 20 bases between the two germline ends. This CDR3 region has 16 residues. Germline V gene data show CDR1 as LGHDT and CDR2 as YNNKEL (reference sequence). Written as DNA, the CDR3 is TGTGCCAGCAGCCACCACGGACAGCCGAGGGTACACGAGCAGTACTTC. Protein sequence: CASSHHGQPRVHEQYF.

The V gene is TRBV7-3, the J gene TRBJ2-1; 11 bases line up with TRBD1. V dropped 4 bases and J dropped 9; count of bases not matched to a gene: 5. The CDR3 loop spans 14 amino acids. Germline V lookup: CDR1 SGHTA, CDR2 FQGTGA. CDR3 DNA: TGTGCCAGCAGCTGGGGACAGGGGGAAGGTGAGCAGTTCTTC. Translation gives CASSWGQGEGEQFF.

The chain links TRBV5-1 to TRBJ2-5; 7 nucleotides match TRBD1. This CDR3 has 16 amino acids. Per germline, CDR1 SGHRS and CDR2 YFSETQ. Losses at the gene ends were 4 bases for V and 5 bases for J; bases not matched to a gene: 14. Here the CDR3 reads CASSGQGVPVRETQYF. The DNA for the CDR3 is TGCGCCAGCAGCGGTCAGGGGGTACCGGTTCGGGAGACCCAGTACTTC.

This clonotype occurred a few times. CDR3 nucleotide sequence: TGCGCCAGCAGCCATAGAGACAGAAGCACCTACGAGCAGTACTTC. This codes for CASSHRDRSTYEQYF. The V gene is TRBV4-1, the J gene TRBJ2-7, with D possibly being TRBD1 (5 bases). Trimming left V 3 bases short and J 2 bases short, with 14 bases between. The CDR3 covers 15 residues. CDR1 MGHRA and CDR2 YSYEKL come from the germline V gene.

The J gene is TRBJ2-5, the V gene TRBV20-1; D gene ambiguous. V lost 3 bases to trimming and J lost 5 bases, with 7 bases between them. CDR1 is DFQATT, CDR2 SNEGSKA, per germline (reference sequence). CDR3 length: 11 amino acids. The CDR3 sequence: CSARRRETQYF. DNA of the CDR3: TGCAGTGCTAGGCGACGGGAGACCCAGTACTTC.

CDR3 loop: CASSLWQASYNSPLHF. CDR3 bases: TGTGCCAGCAGTTTATGGCAGGCCAGCTATAATTCACCCCTCCACTTT. V gene TRBV28 combines with J gene TRBJ1-6; D is ambiguous. CDR1 is MDHEN, CDR2 SYDVKM, per germline. CDR3 size: 16 residues. V lost 0 bases and J lost 3, with 9 bases in between.